This T cell receptor (beta chain) was found in a study of cytomegalovirus exposure and HLA in healthy donors. In the study overall: Ancestry clustering placed 70% to 90% of under 450 genotyped donors in the Caucasian-associated cluster.

The PCR was carried out with 60 Vbeta primers and 13 Jbeta primers. Clones were read by immunoSEQ multiplex PCR, and TCRdb kept only the in-frame ones, dropping some. The sample lists under 140,000 clones, approximately 80% occurring once. This clone occurred once. Its antigen is as yet unknown. The ends were cut back, 2 bases at V and 3 bases at J, with 17 bases in the middle. From germline, CDR1 is SGDLS and CDR2 YYNGEE. The CDR3 covers 16 residues. Whole-study results and caveats: Sequencing depth across donors, presence/absence analyses assumed, was roughly uniform.

The receptor comes from a woman aged 60-75 years in good health and CMV-seropositive. Sequenced: PBMCs. The gene calls are TRBV9 and TRBJ1-2; no reliable D call. DNA of the CDR3: TGTGCCAGCAGCGTGTTCTCGGGTGGTGTTGACTATGGCTACACCTTC. It translates to CASSVFSGGVDYGYTF.